These 20 T cell receptor beta chains originate from one sample sequenced in a study of blood T cell repertoires in COVID-19. Method: immunoSEQ multiplex PCR; TCRdb's copy keeps in-frame clones and lacks some. Among fewer than 200,000 clones listed, roughly 81% were seen once. Sequencing was carried out using peripheral blood. These receptor sequences come from a woman aged 50 to 60 with COVID-19, enrolled during active disease.

V usage is TRBV5-4 and J usage is TRBJ1-6; TRBD1 matches 8 bases. Germline CDR1 and CDR2: SGHNT and YYREEE (reference sequence). The CDR3 totals 15 residues. The J segment lost 6 bases and the V segment lost 3 bases, leaving 5 bases of the junction unmatched. This CDR3 is CASSSGQGANSPLHF. In DNA, the CDR3 is TGTGCCAGCAGCTCCGGACAGGGCGCTAATTCACCCCTCCACTTT. The full variable domain, its missing parts supplied by reference TRBV5-4 and TRBJ1-6, is ETGVTQSPTHLIKTRGQQVTLRCSSQSGHNTVSWYQQALGQGPQFIFQYYREEENGRGNFPPRFSGLQFPNYSSELNVNALELDDSALYLCASSSGQGANSPLHFGNGTRLTVT.

On this clone itself: It is unclear where the CDR3 begins or ends on the DNA, so no DNA is shown, and the CDR3 is as TCRdb lists it. The chain links TRBV6-4 to TRBJ1-5. The CDR3 has 12 residues if both end residues are counted. Germline loops: CDR1 MRHNA, CDR2 SNTAGT. The CDR3 is CASSDTPLCQHF.

Here the CDR3 reads CAAAGTANEKLFF. DNA of the CDR3: TGTGCCGCCGCCGGGACAGCTAATGAAAAACTGTTTTTT. The chain combines TRBV28 with TRBJ1-4; 7 bases line up with TRBD1. The J segment lost 3 bases and the V segment lost 11 bases, leaving 6 bases of the junction unmatched. Germline-derived CDR1 and CDR2 are MDHEN and SYDVKM. The CDR3 runs to 13 residues.

The rearrangement uses TRBV10-1 and TRBJ2-1; no reliable D call. Trimming took 6 bases from V and 3 from J, leaving 9 bases between them. The CDR3 extends over 13 amino acids. CDR1 WNHNN and CDR2 SYGVQD come from the germline V gene (reference sequence). CDR3 nucleotide sequence: TGCGCCAGCAGCCCTGGCAGCTACAATGAGCAGTTCTTC. This codes for CASSPGSYNEQFF.

This clone was detected a few times. This chain joins TRBV7-2 and TRBJ2-1; a possible D gene is TRBD1 (6 bases). The germline V and J ends were trimmed by 5 bases and 7 bases, with 18 bases remaining between them. The germline V gene has CDR1 SGHTA and CDR2 FQGNSA. The CDR3 loop spans 15 amino acids. The CDR3 loop is CASSDAGERRNEQFF. CDR3 bases: TGTGCCAGCAGCGACGCAGGGGAGCGACGGAATGAGCAGTTCTTC.

A single count supports this clone. This chain uses TRBV4-3 with TRBJ2-1; TRBD2 aligns across 7 bases. Losses at the gene ends were 2 bases for V and 3 bases for J; bases not matched to a gene: 19. CDR1 and CDR2 from the germline V gene are LGHNA and YSLEER. There are 20 residues in the CDR3. The CDR3 protein is CASSQLPWGGYESHYNEQFF. In nucleotides, the CDR3 is TGCGCCAGCAGCCAACTCCCCTGGGGGGGGTACGAGAGTCACTACAATGAGCAGTTCTTC.

This clone has only a few counts. The chain links TRBV7-9 to TRBJ2-5; D call uncertain. The ends were cut back, 1 base at V and 1 base at J, with 7 bases in the middle. The CDR3 loop spans 14 amino acids. The germline V gene has CDR1 SEHNR and CDR2 FQNEAQ (reference sequence). As DNA, the CDR3 is TGTGCCAGCAGCTTAGGTTCCATCCAAGAGACCCAGTACTTC. Amino acids: CASSLGSIQETQYF.

This chain uses TRBV24-1 with TRBJ2-5, with 9 bases fitting TRBD2. Losses at the gene ends were 9 bases for V and 1 base for J; bases not matched to a gene: 5. Germline loops: CDR1 KGHDR, CDR2 SFDVKD. The CDR3 loop spans 14 amino acids. The CDR3 nucleotides read TGTGCCACCGCACCAGCGGGGGGCCAAGAGACCCAGTACTTC. Translating it yields CATAPAGGQETQYF.

This clone was seen a single time. The chain carries TRBV27 and TRBJ1-2, with 8 nucleotides matching TRBD1. The CDR3 spans 15 residues. V gave up 4 bases and J gave up 6 bases; unmatched junction bases: 10. The germline gives CDR1 MNHEY, CDR2 SMNVEV (reference sequence). The CDR3 nucleotides read TGTGCCAGCAGTTCACCCGGGACAGGTCGTGATGGCTACACCTTC. It codes for CASSSPGTGRDGYTF.

The chain joins TRBV9 to TRBJ1-2; 7 positions agree with TRBD1. CDR3 length: 15 residues. J lost 8 bases, V lost 2 bases, and 12 bases had no gene match. Per germline, CDR1 SGDLS and CDR2 YYNGEE. The CDR3 sequence: CASSVSDRERLGYTF. CDR3 sequence (DNA): TGTGCCAGCAGCGTCTCCGACAGGGAGAGGTTAGGCTACACCTTC.

This clone has a count of ten or more. V gene TRBV2 combines with J gene TRBJ1-1; 7 nucleotides align to TRBD1. The CDR3 runs to 14 residues. The ends lost 3 bases at V and 7 bases at J; junction bases unmatched: 8. Per germline, CDR1 SNHLY and CDR2 FYNNEI. CDR3 residues: CASSDLVTGLEAFF. CDR3 in DNA: TGTGCCAGCAGTGATTTGGTGACAGGGCTTGAAGCTTTCTTT. The full variable domain, completed using reference TRBV2 and TRBJ1-1, is EPEVTQTPSHQVTQMGQEVILRCVPISNHLYFYWYRQILGQKVEFLVSFYNNEISEKSEIFDDQFSVERPDGSNFTLKIRSTKLEDSAMYFCASSDLVTGLEAFFGQGTRLTVV.

The rearrangement joins TRBV24-1 to TRBJ2-3; 7 bases are shared with TRBD1. This CDR3 spans 16 amino acids. Germline loops: CDR1 KGHDR, CDR2 SFDVKD. The V and J ends lost 3 bases and 6 bases, in that order; junction bases with no gene match: 11. CDR3 DNA sequence: TGTGCCACCAGTGATGATCCTAGGGGGCCACGCGATACGCAGTATTTT. Protein: CATSDDPRGPRDTQYF.

The chain joins TRBV4-2 to TRBJ1-2; D gene uncertain. V was cut by 5 bases and J by 8 bases, with 21 bases left in between. This CDR3 comprises 15 residues. Germline CDR1 is LGHNA and CDR2 is YNFKEQ. Written as DNA, the CDR3 is TGTGCCAGCAGCGTCGAGGCGGATATACCCTTAGGCTACACCTTC. As protein: CASSVEADIPLGYTF.

The CDR3 sequence: CASSPKREAFF. The CDR3 DNA sequence: TGTGCCAGCTCTCCAAAGAGGGAAGCTTTCTTT. The chain recombines TRBV18 with TRBJ1-1; D unresolved. CDR1 KGHSH and CDR2 LQKENI come from the germline V gene. The V end lost 6 bases, the J end lost 8 bases, and 10 bases lay between the germline ends. This CDR3 spans 11 amino acids.

This chain uses TRBV5-4 with TRBJ2-3; D is perhaps TRBD1 (5 bases). This CDR3 is built from 14 residues. Trimming left V 1 base short and J 0 bases short, with 6 bases between. Germline lookup yields CDR1 SGHNT and CDR2 YYREEE (reference sequence). The CDR3 nucleotides are TGTGCCAGCAGCTTGACAGGTAGCACAGATACGCAGTATTTT. Translation gives CASSLTGSTDTQYF.

This clone showed up just a few times. V usage is TRBV12-3 or TRBV12-4 and J usage is TRBJ1-2; possibly TRBD1 for D (5 bases). The length of the CDR3 is 13 residues. The ends were cut back, 6 bases at V and 8 bases at J, with 16 bases in the middle. The CDR3 DNA follows: TGTGCCAGCAGCCCGGACACGGTCGGCGGCTACACCTTC. Translation gives CASSPDTVGGYTF.

Only one count was recorded for this clone. V and J are TRBV19 and TRBJ1-5, with a possible D match to TRBD1 (6 bases). The CDR3 covers 15 residues. Trimming took 5 bases from V and 9 from J, leaving 20 bases between them. Germline-derived CDR1 and CDR2 are LNHDA and SQIVND (reference sequence). CDR3 nucleotide sequence: TGTGCCAGTAGTTTCACCCGCGGGGGCTCGCGGCCCCAGCATTTT. As protein: CASSFTRGGSRPQHF.

V usage is TRBV18 and J usage is TRBJ2-5, with D perhaps matching TRBD1 (6 bases). CDR1 and CDR2 from the germline V gene are KGHSH and LQKENI. V was pared by 3 bases and J by 1 base, with 9 bases between. The CDR3 runs 14 residues. The CDR3 DNA is TGTGCCAGCTCACCCCGGACAGTCCAAGAGACCCAGTACTTC. Translating gives CASSPRTVQETQYF.

Here the CDR3 reads CASSPRTYGYTF. CDR3 sequence (DNA): TGTGCCAGCAGCCCCCGTACTTATGGCTACACCTTC. V is TRBV7-2 and J is TRBJ1-2; D gene unclear. V was shortened by 5 bases and J by 5 bases, with 9 bases between the two germline ends. Germline V gene data show CDR1 as SGHTA and CDR2 as FQGNSA. The CDR3 is 12 amino acids.

The J gene is TRBJ2-1, the V gene TRBV10-3, with TRBD1 as a possible D gene (6 bases). This CDR3 has 13 residues. Germline V CDR1 and CDR2: ENHRY, SYGVKD. V was trimmed by 4 bases and J by 2 bases, leaving 6 bases between them. CDR3: CAISGTAYNEQFF. DNA for the CDR3: TGTGCCATCAGTGGGACAGCCTACAATGAGCAGTTCTTC.